The present T cell receptor beta chain was sequenced within a study of shared clonotypes between healthy human individuals. Points from the study as a whole: Across a few donors, naive CD4 shared 4.5% to 6%, naive CD8 more than 3%, memory CD4 roughly 2.1%, memory CD8 about 0.38%. Relative to their counterparts shared across all four donors, non-shared clonotypes exhibited diminished generation probabilities.

A note on this clone: The antigen is unknown.

This CDR3 has 16 residues. Germline assignment: CDR1 SNHLY and CDR2 FYNNEI. V was pared by 4 bases and J by 0 bases, with 13 bases between. Assay runs were performed at deep level. Sequenced by immunoSEQ multiplex PCR; TCRdb stores in-frame clones only, minus some. The repertoire includes about 960,000 clones, roughly 72% of them detected once, and over 1.3% sits in the top ten. This chain joins TRBV2 and TRBJ1-3, with D unclear. The receptor was isolated from a man aged 18 to 30 in good health. Sequencing was carried out using memory CD4+ T cells sorted from blood. Subset of the sample: CD45RA-negative fraction. The CDR3 sequence: CASSGEGPASGNTIYF. The DNA of the CDR3 is TGTGCCAGCAGTGGTGAGGGCCCGGCCTCTGGAAACACCATATATTTT.